These 32 T cell receptor beta chains originate from one sample sequenced in a study of shared T cell receptors in the human thymus. The repertoire was sequenced with immunoSEQ multiplex PCR; TCRdb's copy has only in-frame clones and lacks some. The table lists some 660,000 clones, around 87% of them singletons, with approximately 0.0097% in the top ten. These same data were also listed under a study on human thymus T cells.

What was sequenced was thymocytes. These TCRs come from a boy less than two years old with a congenital heart defect.

The chain uses TRBV7-9 and TRBJ2-1; 7 bases are a match to TRBD2. Germline loops: CDR1 SEHNR, CDR2 FQNEAQ (reference sequence). After removal of 5 bases from V and 0 bases from J, the junction contained 7 bases not matched to a gene. This CDR3 has 16 residues. This chain's CDR3 is CASSKLAPSSYNEQFF. CDR3 nucleotide sequence: TGTGCCAGCAGCAAACTAGCGCCGAGCTCCTACAATGAGCAGTTCTTC.

V usage is TRBV5-4 and J usage is TRBJ1-1; D is uncertain. Between the trimmed V and J ends, which lost 0 bases and 4 bases, there was a span of 13 bases. CDR1 and CDR2 from the germline V gene are SGHNT and YYREEE (reference sequence). CDR3 length equals 15 residues. The DNA of the CDR3 is TGTGCCAGCAGCTTGGGGCCGGGTTGGAGCACTGAAGCTTTCTTT. Its translation: CASSLGPGWSTEAFF.

The rearrangement joins TRBV5-4 to TRBJ2-4, with 8 nucleotides matching TRBD1. The CDR3 loop spans 12 amino acids. With 0 bases clipped from V and 12 bases from J, the junction kept 2 bases outside the gene matches. Germline loops: CDR1 SGHNT, CDR2 YYREEE (reference sequence). The CDR3 is CASSLGTGNQYF. The CDR3 coding sequence is TGTGCCAGCAGCTTGGGGACAGGGAATCAGTACTTC.

The genes are TRBV27 and TRBJ2-7; 9 bases agree with TRBD2. This CDR3 has 20 residues. Germline V gives CDR1 MNHEY, CDR2 SMNVEV (reference sequence). The V segment lost 6 bases and the J segment 4 bases; nucleotides outside the gene matches: 25. CDR3 region: CASRATLLSGSGAGGYEQYF. CDR3 sequence (DNA): TGTGCCAGCAGGGCGACCCTTCTTTCAGGATCAGGGGCGGGGGGGTACGAGCAGTACTTC.

This clone appeared once. CDR3 region: CASSQDIWRGAHTGELFF. The CDR3 DNA reads TGCGCCAGCAGCCAAGATATTTGGCGGGGGGCCCACACCGGGGAGCTGTTTTTT. V is TRBV4-3 and J is TRBJ2-2, with 8 bases fitting TRBD2. CDR3 length equals 18 residues. Trimming took 0 bases from V and 3 from J; bases not matched to a gene: 9. The germline V gene encodes CDR1 LGHNA and CDR2 YSLEER.

This clone was observed a few times. V is TRBV7-3 and J is TRBJ2-5; D perhaps matches TRBD2 (5 bases). The V end lost 2 bases, the J end lost 3 bases, and 7 bases lay between the germline ends. CDR1 and CDR2 from the germline V gene are SGHTA and FQGTGA. The length of the CDR3 is 13 residues. CDR3 amino acids: CASSLLREETQYF. As DNA, the CDR3 is TGTGCCAGCAGCTTATTGCGGGAAGAGACCCAGTACTTC.

The CDR3 region is CASSEGFTGGNTGELFF. DNA of the CDR3: TGTGCCAGCAGCGAGGGATTCACAGGGGGAAACACCGGGGAGCTGTTTTTT. The chain carries TRBV9 and TRBJ2-2; 8 positions match TRBD1. The germline CDR1 and CDR2 sequences are SGDLS and YYNGEE. The length of the CDR3 is 17 residues. The trim removed 3 bases at V and 2 bases at J, leaving 9 bases unmatched.

The chain links TRBV19 to TRBJ1-1; 7 bases match TRBD1. The germline V gene encodes CDR1 LNHDA and CDR2 SQIVND (reference sequence). This CDR3 spans 13 amino acids. The junction had 9 bases not matched to a gene; V was cut back by 7 bases and J by 7 bases. The DNA of the CDR3 is TGTGCCAGTATTCGGGACAGTTACTTTGAAGCTTTCTTT. Translation: CASIRDSYFEAFF. The whole variable domain, filled in from reference TRBV19 and TRBJ1-1, reads DGGITQSPKYLFRKEGQNVTLSCEQNLNHDAMYWYRQDPGQGLRLIYYSQIVNDFQKGDIAEGYSVSREKKESFPLTVTSAQKNPTAFYLCASIRDSYFEAFFGQGTRLTVV.

The V gene is TRBV30, the J gene TRBJ1-3; tentatively, D is TRBD1 (6 bases). V lost 0 bases and J lost 8, with 20 bases in between. The CDR3 is made up of 16 amino acids. Germline V lookup: CDR1 GTSNPN, CDR2 SVGIG (reference sequence). CDR3 sequence (DNA): TGTGCCTGGAGTGTACCGGGGAGCAGGGGTTTCGACACCATATATTTT. Amino acids: CAWSVPGSRGFDTIYF. Full variable domain (remainder filled in from reference TRBV30 and TRBJ1-3): SQTIHQWPATLVQPVGSPLSLECTVEGTSNPNLYWYRQAAGRGLQLLFYSVGIGQISSEVPQNLSASRPQDRQFILSSKKLLLSDSGFYLCAWSVPGSRGFDTIYFGEGSWLTVV.

V is TRBV5-5 and J is TRBJ1-1; TRBD1 is a possible D gene (6 bases). The CDR3 runs to 13 residues. Trimming removed 4 bases at V and 1 base at J, with 8 bases between. The germline V gene encodes CDR1 SGHKS and CDR2 YYEKEE (reference sequence). CDR3 sequence: CASSLQGNTEAFF. For the CDR3, the DNA is TGTGCCAGCAGCCTACAGGGGAACACTGAAGCTTTCTTT. The full variable domain, with the rest looked up from reference TRBV5-5 and TRBJ1-1, is DAGVTQSPTHLIKTRGQQVTLRCSPISGHKSVSWYQQVLGQGPQFIFQYYEKEERGRGNFPDRFSARQFPNYSSELNVNALLLGDSALYLCASSLQGNTEAFFGQGTRLTVV.

The chain links TRBV30 to TRBJ1-1; D remains unclear. The CDR3 extends over 13 amino acids. Germline CDR1 GTSNPN, CDR2 SVGIG (reference sequence). V gave up 0 bases and J gave up 3 bases, with 8 bases separating them. CDR3 sequence (DNA): TGTGCCTGGAGTGTGGCCTTGGACACTGAAGCTTTCTTT. Translated, it gives CAWSVALDTEAFF.

CDR3 nucleotides: TGTGCCAGCAGTGTGGGACCGGGGGGGGGATATGGCTACACCTTC. It codes for CASSVGPGGGYGYTF. V usage is TRBV2 and J usage is TRBJ1-2; the D gene is possibly TRBD1 (5 bases). Germline values: CDR1 SNHLY, CDR2 FYNNEI. CDR3 length equals 15 residues. V was pared by 4 bases and J by 5 bases, with 17 bases between.

This clone was picked up a small number of times. J is TRBJ1-1 and V is TRBV4-3; D is undetermined. The CDR3 is 13 residues long. Germline-derived CDR1 and CDR2 are LGHNA and YSLEER. V was clipped by 4 bases and J by 1 base, with 7 bases between them. The CDR3 spells CASSLIQNTEAFF. CDR3 nucleotides: TGCGCCAGCAGCCTAATACAGAACACTGAAGCTTTCTTT.

Comments on this clone: Other DNA sequences within the sample encode an identical CDR3. The genes are TRBV27 and TRBJ2-7; D gene ambiguous. Germline V gives CDR1 MNHEY, CDR2 SMNVEV (reference sequence). Trimming removed 2 bases at V and 0 bases at J, with 8 bases between. CDR3 length: 14 amino acids. The CDR3 nucleotides are TGTGCCAGCAGTTTAGGTCAGTCCTCCTACGAGCAGTACTTC. It yields the protein CASSLGQSSYEQYF.

The rearrangement links TRBV14 to TRBJ2-2, with D maybe TRBD1 (6 bases). The CDR3 length is 17 residues. CDR1 is SGHDN and CDR2 is FVKESK in the germline V gene. The ends were cut back, 3 bases at V and 3 bases at J, with 17 bases in the middle. The chain's CDR3 is CASSQSGVAGDTGELFF. CDR3 DNA sequence: TGTGCCAGCAGCCAGTCAGGGGTGGCGGGCGACACCGGGGAGCTGTTTTTT.

This sequence joins TRBV7-9 and TRBJ2-1; TRBD2 agrees at 8 bases. Germline V gene sequence: CDR1 SEHNR, CDR2 FQNEAQ (reference sequence). J was trimmed by 4 bases and V by 6 bases; bases with no gene match: 17. This CDR3 spans 18 amino acids. The CDR3 spells CASRGEGLTGGPYNEQFF. In DNA form, the CDR3 reads TGTGCCAGCAGGGGGGAAGGGTTGACGGGAGGGCCATACAATGAGCAGTTCTTC.

The V gene is TRBV4-1, the J gene TRBJ2-6; no reliable D call. V was shortened by 3 bases and J by 0 bases, with 21 bases between the two germline ends. The CDR3 contains 20 residues. Germline assignment: CDR1 MGHRA and CDR2 YSYEKL. The CDR3 DNA reads TGCGCCAGCAGCCACGCTGGAGACGAGCGTTCCCTCTCTGGGGCCAACGTCCTGACTTTC. It encodes CASSHAGDERSLSGANVLTF.

The chain links TRBV19 to TRBJ1-6; 9 nucleotides line up with TRBD1. CDR3 length: 20 amino acids. Looked up from germline, CDR1 is LNHDA and CDR2 is SQIVND (reference sequence). J lost 0 bases, V lost 2 bases, and 11 bases had no gene match. The CDR3, as DNA: TGTGCCAGTAGTATAAGGGCGACAGGGGGAAGCTTCTCCTATAATTCACCCCTCCACTTT. It yields the protein CASSIRATGGSFSYNSPLHF.

The chain is built from TRBV2 and TRBJ1-2; the D gene is possibly TRBD1 (6 bases). This CDR3 is built from 14 residues. Germline-derived CDR1 and CDR2 are SNHLY and FYNNEI. The V end was cut by 6 bases, the J end by 0 bases, with 11 bases between. The CDR3 loop is CASSADRPNYGYTF. The CDR3 nucleotides are TGTGCCAGCAGCGCTGACAGGCCTAACTATGGCTACACCTTC.

This chain joins TRBV5-4 and TRBJ2-7; TRBD2 is a possible D gene (7 bases). The germline CDR1 and CDR2 sequences are SGHNT and YYREEE (reference sequence). V lost 4 bases, J lost 2 bases, and 16 bases lay in between. This CDR3 comprises 15 residues. CDR3 amino acids: CASSHAGAPTYEQYF. DNA for the CDR3: TGTGCCAGCAGCCATGCGGGGGCTCCAACCTACGAGCAGTACTTC.

The chain joins TRBV9 to TRBJ1-2; 12 nucleotides line up with TRBD1. The CDR3 has 15 residues. V shed 3 bases and J 6 bases; nucleotides not matched to a gene: 6. Germline V gene sequence: CDR1 SGDLS, CDR2 YYNGEE. CDR3 sequence: CASSETGTGGHGYTF. The DNA for the CDR3 is TGTGCCAGCAGCGAAACCGGGACAGGGGGCCATGGCTACACCTTC.

V is TRBV29-1 and J is TRBJ1-2, with 7 positions matching TRBD1. The ends lost 1 base at V and 5 bases at J; junction bases unmatched: 4. Germline CDR1 reads SQVTM; CDR2 reads ANQGSEA. The length of the CDR3 is 13 residues. This CDR3 is CSVEGGRGYGYTF. CDR3 coding DNA: TGCAGCGTTGAAGGTGGCAGGGGGTATGGCTACACCTTC.

This chain joins TRBV6-1 and TRBJ1-2; 9 bases match TRBD1. V shed 4 bases, J shed 6 bases, and the junction held 3 bases outside the gene matches. CDR3 size: 13 residues. Looked up from germline, CDR1 is MNHNS and CDR2 is SASEGT. CDR3 loop: CASSGDRANGYTF. CDR3 bases: TGTGCCAGCAGTGGGGACAGGGCAAATGGCTACACCTTC.

The chain recombines TRBV5-1 with TRBJ2-1, with D possibly TRBD2 on 5 matching bases. V was clipped by 2 bases and J by 5 bases, with 11 bases between them. This CDR3 is 14 amino acids long. Germline V gives CDR1 SGHRS, CDR2 YFSETQ. The CDR3 region is CASSFAGPNNEQFF. The CDR3 bases are TGCGCCAGCAGCTTTGCGGGTCCGAACAATGAGCAGTTCTTC.

This rearrangement joins TRBV15 to TRBJ1-2; D gene unclear. The CDR3 runs to 14 residues. Trimming pared 0 bases from V and 5 bases from J, leaving 10 bases between. The germline V gene has CDR1 LNHNV and CDR2 YYDKDF (reference sequence). CDR3 region: CATSRDEGRYGYTF. The CDR3 bases are TGTGCCACCAGCAGAGATGAGGGCCGTTATGGCTACACCTTC.

The rearrangement joins TRBV28 to TRBJ2-7, with TRBD1 as a possible D gene (6 bases). The CDR3 spans 15 residues. Germline assignment: CDR1 MDHEN and CDR2 SYDVKM. Deletions cut 5 bases from V and 3 bases from J, with 17 bases between. CDR3 residues: CASSAGDINGYEQYF. In DNA form, the CDR3 reads TGTGCCAGCAGTGCAGGGGACATCAATGGCTACGAGCAGTACTTC.

This clone was found a few times. V gene TRBV9 combines with J gene TRBJ2-7; a weak D match, TRBD2 (7 bases). V lost 0 bases, J lost 5 bases, and 15 bases lay in between. The CDR3 sequence is 15 residues long. Germline V CDR1 and CDR2: SGDLS, YYNGEE. The CDR3 reads CASSVGKGGGDEQYF. Here the CDR3 DNA reads TGTGCCAGCAGCGTAGGTAAAGGGGGGGGTGACGAGCAGTACTTC.

The chain is built from TRBV30 and TRBJ2-4; 8 bases are shared with TRBD2. J lost 3 bases, V lost 0 bases, and 10 bases had no gene match. The CDR3 spans 17 residues. Germline CDR1 GTSNPN, CDR2 SVGIG (reference sequence). The CDR3 is CAWSVDAGGAGKNIQYF. DNA of the CDR3: TGTGCCTGGAGTGTAGATGCCGGGGGGGCCGGCAAAAACATTCAGTACTTC.

The chain has TRBV7-9 and TRBJ2-7; D is ambiguous. The CDR3 is 12 amino acids. Germline V gene data show CDR1 as SEHNR and CDR2 as FQNEAQ (reference sequence). V dropped 1 base and J dropped 6 bases, with 7 bases sitting between them. Written as DNA, the CDR3 is TGTGCCAGCAGCTTAGTCGAGTCCGAGCAGTACTTC. Translated, it gives CASSLVESEQYF.

This clone came up once. The gene calls are TRBV7-3 and TRBJ1-2; 7 bases are a match to TRBD1. The CDR3 sequence is 14 residues long. CDR1 SGHTA and CDR2 FQGTGA come from the germline V gene. V shed 2 bases and J 8 bases; nucleotides not matched to a gene: 8. The CDR3 region is CASSLDLTGRGYTF. The CDR3 nucleotides are TGTGCCAGCAGCTTAGACCTGACAGGGAGAGGCTACACCTTC. Full variable domain (missing parts from reference TRBV7-3 and TRBJ1-2): GAGVSQTPSNKVTEKGKYVELRCDPISGHTALYWYRQSLGQGPEFLIYFQGTGAADDSGLPNDRFFAVRPEGSVSTLKIQRTERGDSAVYLCASSLDLTGRGYTFGSGTRLTVV.

This chain joins TRBV28 and TRBJ1-1; D might be TRBD1 (6 bases). Trimming took off 1 base at V and 6 bases at J, with 18 bases between the two ends. Germline CDR1 MDHEN, CDR2 SYDVKM. The CDR3 covers 16 residues. In nucleotides, the CDR3 is TGTGCCAGCAGTTTATCCCGGACAGCCGACCCCCCTGAAGCTTTCTTT. Its protein product is CASSLSRTADPPEAFF.

This clone occurred once. The chain links TRBV28 to TRBJ2-3; 8 bases match TRBD2. Germline V gene data show CDR1 as MDHEN and CDR2 as SYDVKM. Losses at the gene ends were 4 bases for V and 0 bases for J; bases not matched to a gene: 9. The CDR3 runs 17 residues. This chain's CDR3 is CASSSPSSGPSTDTQYF. The CDR3 nucleotides are TGTGCCAGCAGTTCCCCGTCTAGCGGGCCTAGCACAGATACGCAGTATTTT.